The clone carrying this T cell receptor (beta chain) was seen once. Its specificity is not known. The data were taken from a study of OX40 agonist ivuxolimab in advanced cancers. Study-wide background: Patients were dosed with the agonistic anti-OX40 (CD134) antibody ivuxolimab. Points from the study as a whole: Certain nonresponding patients likewise had low normalized T-cell clonal expansion.

Clones were sequenced by immunoSEQ multiplex PCR, and TCRdb holds only the in-frame ones, with some missing. This sample has tens of thousands of clones, with roughly four fifths found just once. The length of the CDR3 is 14 residues. Germline CDR1 MNHNY, CDR2 SVGAGI (reference sequence). Trimming pared 2 bases from V and 2 bases from J, leaving 10 bases between. This TCR derives from an adult with an advanced solid tumor such as melanoma, head and neck, liver or kidney cancer. The V gene is TRBV6-6, the J gene TRBJ2-7; D is uncertain. The specimen comprised CD4+ or CD8+ T cells sorted from blood, sampled in a trial of the OX40 agonist ivuxolimab. The CDR3, as DNA: TGTGCCAGCAGTTACCGCGAAGGGCCCTACGAGCAGTACGTC. Its translation is CASSYREGPYEQYV.